This T cell receptor (beta chain) was obtained from a study of blood T cell repertoires in COVID-19. The wider study: COVID-19 samples collected from the United States, Italy and Spain covered acute and convalescent phases. In each case, the material was cDNA or gDNA derived from T cells, B-cell-depleted T cells, or PBMCs.

Original processing methods: Amplification of reference gene primers provided the estimated nucleated cell counts. TCRdb's copy holds only in-frame clones and misses some; the assay was immunoSEQ multiplex PCR. The DNA gave D and trimming, while V, J and clone size come from that table. The table shows around 100,000 clones, with 90% occurring only once. The CDR3 is made up of 15 amino acids. With 2 bases clipped from V and 6 bases from J, the junction kept 7 bases outside the gene matches. In germline, CDR1 is KGHDR, CDR2 SFDVKD. The sample taken for sequencing was peripheral blood. The chain couples TRBV24-1 to TRBJ2-3, with 7 positions matching TRBD1. The sequence was obtained from a man between 50 and 59 years old with acute or convalescent COVID-19. CDR3 sequence reads: CATSDSLQTGDTQYF. The CDR3 bases are TGTGCCACCAGTGATTCTCTTCAGACAGGGGATACGCAGTATTTT.